The clone carrying this TCR beta chain was observed a few times. Its antigen is not identified. Here immunoSEQ multiplex PCR was the method, and the copy in TCRdb shows in-frame clones only, minus some. Here the sample spans tens of thousands of clones, roughly 85% being singletons. This sample is drawn from a study of a mutant IDH1 vaccine in newly diagnosed glioma. Turning to the study itself: Sex among treated patients split about 60% male, roughly 38% female; mean age was roughly 42 years. Earlier therapy was either radiotherapy, temozolomide, or both, and most got both.

The study, taken as a whole, reports: Patients showed vaccine-induced immune responses at a rate of roughly 93%. Pseudoprogression appeared unlinked to shifts in leading peripheral T cell clonotypes.

Time point of the sample: baseline, week 1 (first vaccination visit). Treatment reported: pre-vaccination baseline after standard-of-care therapy. Sequenced here: PBMCs, sampled from a glioma patient treated with radiotherapy, temozolomide or both. This TCR was recovered from a woman aged 45-65 years with glioma.

The DNA for the CDR3 is TGTGCCAGCAGTTTTGCCCAGGCGAACACCGGGGAGCTGTTTTTT. This encodes CASSFAQANTGELFF. This chain uses TRBV28 with TRBJ2-2, with D hard to call. Germline loops: CDR1 MDHEN, CDR2 SYDVKM. The CDR3 extends over 15 amino acids. Trimming took off 3 bases at V and 0 bases at J, with 8 bases between the two ends.